These 20 T cell receptor beta chains share one sample of origin, sequenced in a study of monozygotic twins with inflammatory bowel disease (dated by TCRdb to between 2019 and 2020). The library was prepared using 5' RACE. This sample was sequenced with an Illumina HiSeq 2500. Following TCRdb reprocessing, every CDR3 protein sequence forms one entry, and DNA is not provided. Per the sample table, the count is 440,000 or so distinct CDR3 sequences. Around 2.4% of the sample belongs to the ten largest clones. Sequencing used blood. The receptors originated from a human donor with ulcerative colitis or Crohn's disease, or a healthy co-twin of an affected twin (not recorded which).

The chain employs TRBV28 and TRBJ2-1; TCRdb gives TRBD2 as the D gene, but with no DNA this cannot be confirmed. The CDR3 runs 18 residues. The V gene's germline CDR1 is MDHEN and CDR2 SYDVKM. The CDR3 sequence is CASSLGWTSGGANNEQFF.

This chain uses TRBV18 with TRBJ2-1; TCRdb's D call of TRBD2 is untestable without DNA. The CDR3 consists of 13 residues. In germline, CDR1 is KGHSH, CDR2 LQKENI. The CDR3 sequence: CASSPEGLGEQFF.

The J gene is TRBJ1-2, the V gene TRBV19; there is no DNA to check the TCRdb D call of TRBD1. Per the germline V gene, CDR1 is LNHDA and CDR2 is SQIVND (reference sequence). The CDR3 contains 14 residues. The CDR3 region is CASSTGTVNYGYTF.

The chain combines TRBV24-1 with TRBJ2-7; TCRdb outputs TRBD1, but without DNA this stays unchecked. CDR1 is KGHDR, CDR2 SFDVKD, per germline. The CDR3 has 15 residues. The CDR3 here is CATSETGTSSYEQYF.

The V and J genes are TRBV6-5 and TRBJ1-3. Germline V lookup: CDR1 MNHEY, CDR2 SVGAGI. This CDR3 is 11 amino acids long. The CDR3: CASTRGNTIYF.

The V call is TRBV7-7, the J call TRBJ2-5; the D call of TRBD1 rests on TCRdb alone, since no DNA is present to check it. The germline gives CDR1 SSHAT, CDR2 FNYEAQ (reference sequence). This CDR3 has 13 residues. The CDR3 sequence: CASSSDRAGAQYF.

This CDR3 reads CASSSPGTENTEAFF. The chain uses TRBV5-6 and TRBJ1-1; TCRdb gives TRBD1 as the D gene, but with no DNA this cannot be confirmed. CDR1 is SGHDT and CDR2 is YYEEEE in the germline V gene. The CDR3 runs 15 residues.

The J gene is TRBJ1-1, the V gene TRBV18; TCRdb picks TRBD1, but there is no DNA to check that call. The CDR3 runs 16 residues. Germline V gene lookup returns CDR1 KGHSH and CDR2 LQKENI. CDR3 residues: CASSPSTGGAHTEAFF.

The chain is built from TRBV11-2 and TRBJ2-1; the D call of TRBD1 rests on TCRdb alone, since no DNA is present to check it. The CDR3 extends over 15 amino acids. Per germline, CDR1 SGHAT and CDR2 FQNNGV. The CDR3 here is CASSSTGPQANEQFF.

The J gene is TRBJ1-1, the V gene TRBV28; TCRdb calls TRBD1, which cannot be checked without DNA. CDR3 length: 16 amino acids. The germline CDR1 and CDR2 sequences are MDHEN and SYDVKM. CDR3 sequence reads: CASSLPGGQGNTEAFF.

This chain joins TRBV7-9 and TRBJ2-7; with no DNA, the TCRdb D assignment of TRBD2 cannot be verified. CDR3 length: 16 amino acids. CDR1 and CDR2 from the germline V gene are SEHNR and FQNEAQ (reference sequence). This CDR3 reads CASSPRAGRYDYEQYF.

The rearrangement links TRBV7-9 to TRBJ1-1; TCRdb selects TRBD1, and the lack of DNA leaves this call unchecked. Per germline, CDR1 SEHNR and CDR2 FQNEAQ (reference sequence). This CDR3 is 14 amino acids long. This CDR3 reads CASSPTQGGTEAFF. The entire variable domain, with the rest obtained from reference TRBV7-9 and TRBJ1-1, is as follows: DTGVSQNPRHKITKRGQNVTFRCDPISEHNRLYWYRQTLGQGPEFLTYFQNEAQLEKSRLLSDRFSAERPKGSFSTLEIQRTEQGDSAMYLCASSPTQGGTEAFFGQGTRLTVV.

CDR3 protein: CASSLPSTDTQYF. The chain recombines TRBV11-2 with TRBJ2-3. Looked up from germline, CDR1 is SGHAT and CDR2 is FQNNGV. This CDR3 has 13 residues.

The rearrangement joins TRBV27 to TRBJ2-1. Germline V CDR1 and CDR2: MNHEY, SMNVEV (reference sequence). This CDR3 is built from 12 residues. The CDR3 here is CASSLNNNEQFF.

The CDR3 loop is CSVTSGSYEQFF. This chain links TRBV20-1 with TRBJ2-1; the D call from TCRdb, TRBD2, cannot be confirmed without DNA. The CDR3 has 12 residues. Germline-derived CDR1 and CDR2 are DFQATT and SNEGSKA (reference sequence).

The chain has TRBV19 and TRBJ2-1; TCRdb indicates TRBD1, and absent DNA this call remains unverified. Germline CDR1 is LNHDA and CDR2 is SQIVND (reference sequence). This CDR3 has 14 amino acids. The CDR3 loop is CASTLTGTGNEQFF.

The chain's CDR3 is CASSLAGTGAPYEQYF. V and J are TRBV5-1 and TRBJ2-7; without DNA, the TCRdb call of TRBD1 cannot be checked. Germline CDR1 reads SGHRS; CDR2 reads YFSETQ. This CDR3 has 16 residues.

The chain has TRBV20-1 and TRBJ2-1. This CDR3 spans 14 amino acids. Germline-derived CDR1 and CDR2 are DFQATT and SNEGSKA (reference sequence). CDR3 sequence: CSAEFRGAYNEQFF.

The chain couples TRBV6-5 to TRBJ1-4. Germline values: CDR1 MNHEY, CDR2 SVGAGI. The length of the CDR3 is 15 residues. This CDR3 is CASSYSGSGQEKLFF.

V is TRBV7-9 and J is TRBJ2-2. This CDR3 is built from 12 residues. CDR1 and CDR2 (germline): SEHNR, FQNEAQ (reference sequence). The CDR3: CASSLSTGELFF.